This TCR beta chain was sequenced during a study of blood T cell repertoires in COVID-19. Clones were read by immunoSEQ multiplex PCR, and TCRdb kept only the in-frame ones, dropping some. Altogether about 350,000 clones are present, about 90% being singletons, with the ten largest covering under 5.5%. V lost 6 bases and J 6 bases, leaving 8 bases between the germline ends. The CDR3 runs 12 residues. This sequence was found in a woman in her 30s who had recovered from COVID-19. Sequencing was done on a sample of PBMCs or T cells enriched from blood (not recorded which). The gene calls are TRBV12-3 or TRBV12-4 and TRBJ2-2; D ambiguous. The CDR3 sequence: CASRVGAGELFF. The DNA of the CDR3 is TGTGCCAGCAGGGTTGGAGCCGGGGAGCTGTTTTTT.